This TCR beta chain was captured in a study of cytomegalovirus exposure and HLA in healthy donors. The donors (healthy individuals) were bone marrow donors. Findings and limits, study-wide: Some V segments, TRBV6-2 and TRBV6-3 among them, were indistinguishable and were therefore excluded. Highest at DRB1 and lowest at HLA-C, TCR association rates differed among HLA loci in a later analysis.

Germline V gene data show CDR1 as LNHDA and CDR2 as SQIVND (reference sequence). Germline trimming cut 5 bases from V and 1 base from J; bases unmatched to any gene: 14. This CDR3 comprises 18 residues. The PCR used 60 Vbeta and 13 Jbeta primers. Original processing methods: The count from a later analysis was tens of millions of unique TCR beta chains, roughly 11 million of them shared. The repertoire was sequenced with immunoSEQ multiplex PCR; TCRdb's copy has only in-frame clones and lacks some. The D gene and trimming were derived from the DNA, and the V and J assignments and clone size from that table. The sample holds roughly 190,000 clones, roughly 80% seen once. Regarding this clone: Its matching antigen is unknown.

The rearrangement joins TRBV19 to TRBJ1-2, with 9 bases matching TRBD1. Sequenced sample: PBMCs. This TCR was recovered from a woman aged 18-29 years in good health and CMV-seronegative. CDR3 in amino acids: CASSSDPMTGGNNYGYTF. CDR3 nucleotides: TGTGCCAGTAGTTCCGACCCCATGACAGGGGGTAATAACTATGGCTACACCTTC.